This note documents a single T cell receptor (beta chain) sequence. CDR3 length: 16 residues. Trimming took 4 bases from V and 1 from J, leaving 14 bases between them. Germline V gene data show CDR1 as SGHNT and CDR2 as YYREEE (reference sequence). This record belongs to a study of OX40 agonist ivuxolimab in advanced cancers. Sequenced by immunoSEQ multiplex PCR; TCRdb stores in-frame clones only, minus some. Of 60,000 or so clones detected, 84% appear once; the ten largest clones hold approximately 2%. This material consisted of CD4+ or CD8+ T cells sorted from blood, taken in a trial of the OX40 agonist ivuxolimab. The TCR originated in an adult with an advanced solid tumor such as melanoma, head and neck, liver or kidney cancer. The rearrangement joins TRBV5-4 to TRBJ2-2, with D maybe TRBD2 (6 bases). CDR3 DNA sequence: TGTGCCAGCAGCAGCCCCATCGGGGGGAACACCGGGGAGCTGTTTTTT. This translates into CASSSPIGGNTGELFF.